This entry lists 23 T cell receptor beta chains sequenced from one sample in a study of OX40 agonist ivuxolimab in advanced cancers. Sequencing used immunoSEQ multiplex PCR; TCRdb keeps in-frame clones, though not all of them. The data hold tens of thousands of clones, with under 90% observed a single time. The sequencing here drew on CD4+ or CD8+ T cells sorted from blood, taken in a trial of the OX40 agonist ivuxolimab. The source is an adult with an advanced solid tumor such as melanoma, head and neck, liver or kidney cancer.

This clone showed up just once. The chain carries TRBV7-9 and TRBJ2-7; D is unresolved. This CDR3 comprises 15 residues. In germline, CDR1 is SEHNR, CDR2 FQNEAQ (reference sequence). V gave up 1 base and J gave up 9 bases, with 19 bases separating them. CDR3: CASSLDRYFMHGQYF. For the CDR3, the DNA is TGTGCCAGCAGCTTAGACCGCTATTTTATGCACGGGCAGTACTTC.

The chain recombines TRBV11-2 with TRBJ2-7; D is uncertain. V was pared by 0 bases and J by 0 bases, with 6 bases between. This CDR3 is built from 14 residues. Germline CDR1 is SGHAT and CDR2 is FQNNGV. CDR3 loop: CASSLEPSSYEQYF. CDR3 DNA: TGTGCCAGCAGCTTAGAGCCGAGCTCCTACGAGCAGTACTTC.

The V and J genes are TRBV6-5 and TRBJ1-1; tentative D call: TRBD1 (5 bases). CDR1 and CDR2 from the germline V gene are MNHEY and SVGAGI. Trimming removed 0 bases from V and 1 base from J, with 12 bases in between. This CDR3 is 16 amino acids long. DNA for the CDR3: TGTGCCAGCAGTTACTCTAGCGGGACGGCGAACACTGAAGCTTTCTTT. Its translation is CASSYSSGTANTEAFF.

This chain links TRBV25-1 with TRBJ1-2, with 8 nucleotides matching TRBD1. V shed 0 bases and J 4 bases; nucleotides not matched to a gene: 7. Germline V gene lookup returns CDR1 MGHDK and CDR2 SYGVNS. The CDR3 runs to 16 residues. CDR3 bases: TGTGCCAGCAGTGAATATACCCGGACAGGGAGCTATGGCTACACCTTC. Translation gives CASSEYTRTGSYGYTF.

As DNA, the CDR3 is TGTGCCAGCAGTTACTCGAGGGGACAGTCCTACGAGCAGTACTTC. This codes for CASSYSRGQSYEQYF. The chain joins TRBV6-5 to TRBJ2-7; 7 nucleotides line up with TRBD1. The CDR3 is 15 residues long. Germline assignment: CDR1 MNHEY and CDR2 SVGAGI. V lost 0 bases and J lost 1; bases outside the gene matches: 3.

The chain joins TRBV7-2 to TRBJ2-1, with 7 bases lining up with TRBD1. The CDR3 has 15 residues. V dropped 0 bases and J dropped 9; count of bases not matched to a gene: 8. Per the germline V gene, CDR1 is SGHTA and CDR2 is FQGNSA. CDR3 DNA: TGTGCCAGCAGCTTAGCCCAAACAGGGGTGGGTGAGCAGTTCTTC. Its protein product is CASSLAQTGVGEQFF.

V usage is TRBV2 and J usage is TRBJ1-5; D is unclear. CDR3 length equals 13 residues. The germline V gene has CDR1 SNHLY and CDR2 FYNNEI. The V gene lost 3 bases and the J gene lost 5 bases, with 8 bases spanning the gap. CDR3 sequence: CASSEGIYQPQHF. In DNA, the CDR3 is TGTGCCAGCAGTGAGGGGATTTATCAGCCCCAGCATTTT.

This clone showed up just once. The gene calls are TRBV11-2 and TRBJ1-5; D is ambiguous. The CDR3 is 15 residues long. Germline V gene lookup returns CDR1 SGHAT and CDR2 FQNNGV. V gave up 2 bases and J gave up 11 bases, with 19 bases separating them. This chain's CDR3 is CASSLSSPGVGSQHF. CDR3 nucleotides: TGTGCCAGCAGCTTATCCAGCCCCGGGGTTGGGTCCCAGCATTTT.

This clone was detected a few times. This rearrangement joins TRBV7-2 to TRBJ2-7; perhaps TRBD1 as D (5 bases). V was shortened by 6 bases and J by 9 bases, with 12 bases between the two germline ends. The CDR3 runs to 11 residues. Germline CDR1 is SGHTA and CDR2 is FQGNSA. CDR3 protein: CASRTAGWQYF. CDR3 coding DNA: TGTGCCAGCAGGACGGCAGGGTGGCAGTACTTC. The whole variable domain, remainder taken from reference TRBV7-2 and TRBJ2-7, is GAGVSQSPSNKVTEKGKDVELRCDPISGHTALYWYRQSLGQGLEFLIYFQGNSAPDKSGLPSDRFSAERTGGSVSTLTIQRTQQEDSAVYLCASRTAGWQYFGPGTRLTVT.

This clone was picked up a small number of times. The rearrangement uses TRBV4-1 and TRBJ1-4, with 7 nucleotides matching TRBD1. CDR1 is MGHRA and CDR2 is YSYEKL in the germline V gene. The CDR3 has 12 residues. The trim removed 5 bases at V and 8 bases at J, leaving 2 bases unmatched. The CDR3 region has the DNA TGCGCCAGCAGCGACAGGGAAGAAAAACTGTTTTTT. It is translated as CASSDREEKLFF.

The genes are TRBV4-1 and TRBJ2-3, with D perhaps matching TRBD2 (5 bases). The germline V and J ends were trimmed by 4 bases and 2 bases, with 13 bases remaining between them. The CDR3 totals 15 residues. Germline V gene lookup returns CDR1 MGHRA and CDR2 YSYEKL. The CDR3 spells CASSPDSRSTDTQYF. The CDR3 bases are TGCGCCAGCAGCCCGGACTCGCGATCCACAGATACGCAGTATTTT.

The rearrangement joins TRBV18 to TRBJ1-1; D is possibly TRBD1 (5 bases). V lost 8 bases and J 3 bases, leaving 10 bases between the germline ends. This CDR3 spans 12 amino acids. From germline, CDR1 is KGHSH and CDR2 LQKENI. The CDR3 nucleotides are TGTGCCAGCAACTGGGGGGACACTGAAGCTTTCTTT. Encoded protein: CASNWGDTEAFF.

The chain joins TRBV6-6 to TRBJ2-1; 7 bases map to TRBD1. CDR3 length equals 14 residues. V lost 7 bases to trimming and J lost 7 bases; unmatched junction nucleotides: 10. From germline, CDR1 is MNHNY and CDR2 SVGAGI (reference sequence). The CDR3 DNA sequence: TGTGCCAGCATGTCGAGGGGGCCCGGGAATGAGCAGTTCTTC. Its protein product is CASMSRGPGNEQFF.

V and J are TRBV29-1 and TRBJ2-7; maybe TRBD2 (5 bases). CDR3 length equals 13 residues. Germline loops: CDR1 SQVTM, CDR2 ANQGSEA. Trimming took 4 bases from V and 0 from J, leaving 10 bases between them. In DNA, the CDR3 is TGCAGCGTTGCCCGGACTCCCTCCTACGAGCAGTACTTC. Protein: CSVARTPSYEQYF.

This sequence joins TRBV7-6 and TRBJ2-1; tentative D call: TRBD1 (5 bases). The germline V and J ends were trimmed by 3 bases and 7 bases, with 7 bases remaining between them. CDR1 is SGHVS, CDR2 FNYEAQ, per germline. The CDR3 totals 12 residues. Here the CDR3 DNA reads TGTGCCAGCAGCTTCCAGGGAAATGAGCAGTTCTTC. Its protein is CASSFQGNEQFF.

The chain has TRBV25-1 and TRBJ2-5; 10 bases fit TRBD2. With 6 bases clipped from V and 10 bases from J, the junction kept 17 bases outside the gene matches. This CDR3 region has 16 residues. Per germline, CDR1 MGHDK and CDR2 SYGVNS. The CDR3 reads CASRGHRTSGPGDQYF. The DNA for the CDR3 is TGTGCCAGCAGGGGCCACCGGACTAGCGGCCCTGGGGACCAGTACTTC.

CDR3 protein: CASSALRGSSGNTIYF. The CDR3 DNA reads as TGTGCCAGCAGCGCCCTCAGGGGTAGCTCTGGAAACACCATATATTTT. This sequence joins TRBV11-2 and TRBJ1-3; D possibly corresponds to TRBD1 (6 bases). V lost 5 bases and J lost 0, with 14 bases in between. Germline CDR1 and CDR2: SGHAT and FQNNGV. This CDR3 has 16 amino acids.

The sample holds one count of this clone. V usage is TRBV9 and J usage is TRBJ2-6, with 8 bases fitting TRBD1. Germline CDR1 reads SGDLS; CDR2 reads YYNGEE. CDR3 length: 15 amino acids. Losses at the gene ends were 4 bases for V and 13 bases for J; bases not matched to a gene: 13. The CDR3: CASSLYSDRARVLTF. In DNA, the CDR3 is TGTGCCAGCAGCCTTTACTCGGACAGGGCGCGGGTCCTGACTTTC.

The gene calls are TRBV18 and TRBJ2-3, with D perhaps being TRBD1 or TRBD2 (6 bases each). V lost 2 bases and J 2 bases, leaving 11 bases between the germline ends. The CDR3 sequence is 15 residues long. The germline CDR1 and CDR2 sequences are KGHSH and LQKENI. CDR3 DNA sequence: TGTGCCAGCTCACCATTCGGGGGCCCCACAGATACGCAGTATTTT. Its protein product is CASSPFGGPTDTQYF.

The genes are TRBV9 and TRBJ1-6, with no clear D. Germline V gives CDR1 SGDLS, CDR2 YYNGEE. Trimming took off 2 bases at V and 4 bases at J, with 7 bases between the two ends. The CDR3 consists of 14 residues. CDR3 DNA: TGTGCCAGCAGCGTCGGAGATTATAATTCACCCCTCCACTTT. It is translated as CASSVGDYNSPLHF.

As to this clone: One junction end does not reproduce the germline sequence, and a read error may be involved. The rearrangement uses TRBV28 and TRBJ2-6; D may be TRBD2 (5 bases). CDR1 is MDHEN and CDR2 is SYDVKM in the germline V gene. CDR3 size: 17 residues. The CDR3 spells CDSQYGPGFGGANVLTF. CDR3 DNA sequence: TGTGACAGCCAGTACGGACCGGGGTTTGGAGGGGCCAACGTCCTGACTTTC.

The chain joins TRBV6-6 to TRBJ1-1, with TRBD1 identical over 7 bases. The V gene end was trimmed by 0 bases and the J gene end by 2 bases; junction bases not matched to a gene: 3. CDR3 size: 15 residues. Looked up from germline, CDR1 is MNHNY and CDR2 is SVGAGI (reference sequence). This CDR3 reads CASSYSGQYNTEAFF. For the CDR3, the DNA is TGTGCCAGCAGTTACTCGGGACAGTACAACACTGAAGCTTTCTTT.

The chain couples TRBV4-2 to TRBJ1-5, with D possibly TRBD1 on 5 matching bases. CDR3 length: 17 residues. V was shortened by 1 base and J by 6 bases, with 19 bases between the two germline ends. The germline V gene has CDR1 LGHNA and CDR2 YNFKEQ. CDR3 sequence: CASSQVLVQEIGQPQHF. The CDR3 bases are TGTGCCAGCAGCCAAGTCCTCGTACAGGAGATTGGTCAGCCCCAGCATTTT.